A selection of T cell receptor beta chains follows, all from one sample in a study of blood T cell repertoires in COVID-19. Using immunoSEQ multiplex PCR, the repertoire was profiled, and TCRdb retains in-frame clones only, with some absent. The sample carries approximately 150,000 clones, 80% to 90% recorded once. Sequencing input: peripheral blood. The receptors here all came from a young man with COVID-19, enrolled during active disease. The CDR3 runs from the conserved cysteine through the conserved F or W. A D gene is named only where the DNA matches it firmly.

D: NA
V: TRBV27
J: TRBJ2-2
DNA: TGTGCCAGCAGTTTTCTCGTATCCGGGGAGCTGTTTTTT
CDR3: CASSFLVSGELFF

D: TRBD1
V: TRBV28
J: TRBJ1-2
DNA: TGTGCCAGCAGATGGACAGGGTCAAACTATGGCTACACCTTC
CDR3: CASRWTGSNYGYTF

D: NA
V: TRBV28
J: TRBJ2-7
DNA: TGTGCCAGCAGTCGTCTTGACAGAGTGCCCTACGAGCAGTACTTC
CDR3: CASSRLDRVPYEQYF

D: NA
V: TRBV6-2/TRBV6-3
J: TRBJ2-1
DNA: TGTGCCAGCAGTTATGGGAGTCTGGATGAGCAGTTCTTC
CDR3: CASSYGSLDEQFF

D: NA
V: TRBV14
J: TRBJ1-5
DNA: TGTGCCAGCAGCCTGCAGAGCAATCAGCCCCAGCATTTT
CDR3: CASSLQSNQPQHF

D: NA
V: TRBV4-3
J: TRBJ1-3
DNA: TGCGCCAGCAGCCAAGATCTGAGAGTCTCTGGAAACACCATATATTTT
CDR3: CASSQDLRVSGNTIYF

D: NA
V: TRBV7-9
J: TRBJ2-7
DNA: TGTGCCAGCAGCTTACTTCCCTCCTACGAGCAGTACTTC
CDR3: CASSLLPSYEQYF

D: NA
V: TRBV6-5
J: TRBJ1-5
DNA: TGTGCCAGCAGTTACCGGCAGGGATACAATCAGCCCCAGCATTTT
CDR3: CASSYRQGYNQPQHF

D: NA
V: TRBV19
J: TRBJ2-1
DNA: TGTGCCAGTAGCCCCGGGATTGCCCTCGGGTATGAGCAGTTCTTC
CDR3: CASSPGIALGYEQFF

D: NA
V: TRBV12-3/TRBV12-4
J: TRBJ2-7
DNA: TGTGCCAGCAGTTTGCGTAGTAACGAGCAGTACTTC
CDR3: CASSLRSNEQYF

D: NA
V: TRBV11-2
J: TRBJ2-2
DNA: TGTGCCGGCCTCGCGAACACCGGGGAGCTGTTTTTT
CDR3: CAGLANTGELFF

D: NA
V: TRBV9
J: TRBJ1-1
DNA: TGTGCCAGCAGCGTAACACAGGACACTGAAGCTTTCTTT
CDR3: CASSVTQDTEAFF

D: NA
V: TRBV5-6
J: TRBJ1-2
DNA: TGTGCCAGCAGCTTGGGCAGGGACTTATATGGCTACACCTTC
CDR3: CASSLGRDLYGYTF

D: TRBD2
V: TRBV24-1
J: TRBJ2-1
DNA: TGTGCCACCACGACGGCTAGCGGAGGTGAGCAGTTCTTC
CDR3: CATTTASGGEQFF

D: NA
V: TRBV4-2
J: TRBJ1-5
DNA: TGTGCCAGCAGCCAAAGGGGGTTGGTGGGTCAGCCCCAGCATTTT
CDR3: CASSQRGLVGQPQHF

D: TRBD2
V: TRBV2
J: TRBJ2-3
DNA: TGTGCCAGCGCCCTAGCGGGAGGGTTCAAGCATACGCAGTATTTT
CDR3: CASALAGGFKHTQYF

D: TRBD1
V: TRBV13
J: TRBJ1-6
DNA: TGTGCCAGCAGCTTAGTCGGGGACAGTAATTCACCCCTCCACTTT
CDR3: CASSLVGDSNSPLHF

D: NA
V: TRBV28
J: TRBJ1-1
DNA: TGTGCCAGCACCCCCCCAGGGCTATACACTGAAGCTTTCTTT
CDR3: CASTPPGLYTEAFF

D: NA
V: TRBV4-1
J: TRBJ1-1
DNA: TGCGCCAGCAGCAGGCAGGGGAACACTGAAGCTTTCTTT
CDR3: CASSRQGNTEAFF

D: TRBD2
V: TRBV4-3
J: TRBJ2-1
DNA: TGCGCCAGCAGCCAGGAGGGACGAGGCGGGAGGGGGGCGAGGGGGTCCTACAATGAGCAGTTCTTC
CDR3: CASSQEGRGGRGARGSYNEQFF

D: TRBD1
V: TRBV3-1/TRBV3-2
J: TRBJ1-1
DNA: TGTGCCAGCAGCCAAGATTGGACAGGGAAGGCTGAAGCTTTCTTT
CDR3: CASSQDWTGKAEAFF

D: NA
V: TRBV9
J: TRBJ1-1
DNA: TGTGCCAGCAGCGTAAGCACGGACACTGAAGCTTTCTTT
CDR3: CASSVSTDTEAFF

D: NA
V: TRBV28
J: TRBJ1-5
DNA: TGTGCCAGCAGTTTCTCCCGGACATACACAAATCAGCCCCAGCATTTT
CDR3: CASSFSRTYTNQPQHF

D: TRBD2
V: TRBV9
J: TRBJ2-2
DNA: TGTGCCAGCAGCGGACTAGCCTCGACGGGGACCGGGGAGCTGTTTTTT
CDR3: CASSGLASTGTGELFF

D: TRBD2
V: TRBV10-1
J: TRBJ2-5
DNA: TGCGCCAGCAGTGAGGTAGCGGGAGATCTCGAGACCCAGTACTTC
CDR3: CASSEVAGDLETQYF

D: NA
V: TRBV28
J: TRBJ2-2
DNA: TGTGCCAGCAGTACCCATATGTCTTCAGGGGCACGGACCGGGGAGCTGTTTTTT
CDR3: CASSTHMSSGARTGELFF

D: NA
V: TRBV30
J: TRBJ2-7
DNA: TGTGCCTGTGATTTTAGCTTTACCTACGAGCAGTACTTC
CDR3: CACDFSFTYEQYF

D: NA
V: TRBV28
J: TRBJ1-4
DNA: TGTGCCAGCAGTTTATGGTCCCATAATGAAAAACTGCTTTTT
CDR3: CASSLWSHNEKLLF

D: NA
V: TRBV19
J: TRBJ2-7
DNA: TGTGCCAGTAGTATAGCGGCGGGCCCTCCCTACGAGCAGTACTTC
CDR3: CASSIAAGPPYEQYF